This T cell receptor beta chain was recovered during a study of blood T cell repertoires in COVID-19. Study information: COVID-19 samples from acute and convalescent phases originated in the United States, Italy and Spain.

The assay was immunoSEQ multiplex PCR, and TCRdb's table has in-frame clones only and misses some. The table lists 300,000 to 350,000 clones, about 90% of them singletons. What the recovered Cohort 3 donors had was two negative PCRs, clearance, or symptom resolution. In germline, CDR1 is SGHAT, CDR2 FQNNGV. The CDR3 contains 15 residues. Losses at the gene ends were 0 bases for V and 3 bases for J; bases not matched to a gene: 4. This clonotype was sampled from a woman in her thirties who had recovered from COVID-19. The J gene is TRBJ1-2, the V gene TRBV11-2, with TRBD1 identical over 7 bases. The sample consisted of PBMCs or T cells enriched from blood (not recorded which). The CDR3 loop is CASSLDAGTDYGYTF. The CDR3 nucleotides read TGTGCCAGCAGCTTAGATGCCGGGACAGACTATGGCTACACCTTC.